The clone carrying this TCR beta chain was recorded at least ten times. What it recognizes is unknown. This entry comes from a study of T cells in Graves' hyperthyroidism and ophthalmopathy. For the diagnoses, clinical symptoms, serum thyroxine and TRAb, thyroid ultrasound and orbital computed tomography were used. The PBMCs were sourced from fresh peripheral blood (about 9.7 ml). The CDR3 is 13 amino acids. CDR1 and CDR2 from the germline V gene are DFQATT and SNEGSKA (reference sequence). Trimming removed 5 bases at V and 3 bases at J, with 13 bases between. Whole-study results and caveats: In the blood, most expanded thyroid clonotypes above 0.001 appeared as well.

What was amplified from RNA transcripts were TCR beta CDR3 regions. With the HTBI primer set, the TCR CDR3 went through a first round of RT-PCR. TCRdb independently ran MiXCR on the multiplex PCR reads; one entry per CDR3 protein. This sample yields approximately 700,000 distinct CDR3 sequences, of which about a sixth are seen a single time; around 7.7% belongs to the top ten. The rearrangement uses TRBV20-1 and TRBJ1-1; D unresolved. The sequenced sample was blood. The receptor was derived from a man between 18 and 29 years old with Graves' hyperthyroidism. CDR3 in amino acids: CSAPIGRYTEAFF. The CDR3 nucleotides are TGCAGTGCTCCCATCGGCCGGTACACTGAAGCTTTCTTT.